This T cell receptor beta chain was obtained from a study of T cells in Graves' hyperthyroidism and ophthalmopathy. There were TCR beta CDR3 regions amplified from RNA transcripts. Carried out on the TCR CDR3, a first-round RT-PCR used the HTBI primer set. TCRdb used MiXCR to reprocess the multiplex PCR reads, holding one entry per CDR3 protein. The sample yields about 400,000 distinct CDR3 sequences, roughly 15% seen once. This CDR3 contains 14 residues. V lost 5 bases, J lost 0 bases, and 10 bases lay in between. Per the germline V gene, CDR1 is MDHEN and CDR2 is SYDVKM. This clonotype appeared many times. Its matching antigen is unknown. Findings and caveats of the study: Most expanded thyroid clonotypes above 0.001 recurred in blood.

Ophthalmopathy patients had moderate-to-severe active disease, CAS ≥3, NOSPECS ≥4, and disease duration under 3 months. It was around 11 ml of fresh peripheral blood that supplied the PBMCs. The gene calls are TRBV28 and TRBJ1-2, with D possibly matching TRBD1 (6 bases). The TCR sequence derives from a man aged 18 to 35 with Graves' ophthalmopathy. The sequenced sample consisted of blood. The CDR3 here is CASSPQGSNYGYTF. In nucleotides, the CDR3 is TGTGCCAGCAGTCCACAGGGTTCTAACTATGGCTACACCTTC.